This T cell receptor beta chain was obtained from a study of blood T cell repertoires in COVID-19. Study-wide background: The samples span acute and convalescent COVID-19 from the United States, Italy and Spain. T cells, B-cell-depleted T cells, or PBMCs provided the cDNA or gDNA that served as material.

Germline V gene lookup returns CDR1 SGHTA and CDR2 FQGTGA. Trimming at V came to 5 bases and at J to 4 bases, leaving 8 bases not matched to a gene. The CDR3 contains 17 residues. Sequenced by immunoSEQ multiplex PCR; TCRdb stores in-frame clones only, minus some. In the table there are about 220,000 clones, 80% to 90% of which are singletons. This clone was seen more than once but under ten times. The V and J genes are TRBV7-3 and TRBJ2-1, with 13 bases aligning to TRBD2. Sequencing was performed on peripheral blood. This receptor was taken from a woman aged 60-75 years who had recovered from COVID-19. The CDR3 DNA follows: TGTGCCAGCAGCCCCGGGGGACTAGCGGGGAATTACAATGAGCAGTTCTTC. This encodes CASSPGGLAGNYNEQFF. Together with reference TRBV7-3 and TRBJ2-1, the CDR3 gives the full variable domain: GAGVSQTPSNKVTEKGKYVELRCDPISGHTALYWYRQSLGQGPEFLIYFQGTGAADDSGLPNDRFFAVRPEGSVSTLKIQRTERGDSAVYLCASSPGGLAGNYNEQFFGPGTRLTVL.